A single sample is the source of the 2 T cell receptor beta chains below, sequenced in a study of blood T cell repertoires in COVID-19. The table came from immunoSEQ multiplex PCR; TCRdb's copy has only in-frame clones and leaves some out. The sample contains a few hundred thousand clones, around 87% of which appear only once. Material: peripheral blood. The source is a human donor in a cohort sampled during active COVID-19.

As to this clone: One end of the junction fails to match germline, which may point to a read error. The chain uses TRBV7-9 and TRBJ1-2; the match to TRBD1 covers 9 bases. In germline, CDR1 is SEHNR, CDR2 FQNEAQ (reference sequence). CDR3 length: 12 amino acids. The CDR3 sequence is CASSLRTGEGVF. The CDR3 bases are TGTGCCAGCAGTCTTCGGACAGGGGAGGGGGTCTTC.

V gene TRBV11-2 combines with J gene TRBJ2-5; 12 bases agree with TRBD2. Germline CDR1 is SGHAT and CDR2 is FQNNGV. Trimming removed 5 bases from V and 5 bases from J; junction bases left unmatched: 6. There are 15 residues in the CDR3. The CDR3 sequence: CASSPTLAGGETQYF. The CDR3, as DNA: TGTGCCAGCAGCCCGACTCTAGCGGGAGGGGAGACCCAGTACTTC. Variable domain in full (rest from reference TRBV11-2 and TRBJ2-5): EAGVAQSPRYKIIEKRQSVAFWCNPISGHATLYWYQQILGQGPKLLIQFQNNGVVDDSQLPKDRFSAERLKGVDSTLKIQPAKLEDSAVYLCASSPTLAGGETQYFGPGTRLLVL.